One and the same sample provided the 32 T cell receptor beta chains below, sequenced in a study of T cell repertoires in aging, cancer and after chemotherapy. TCR beta rearrangements were amplified from peripheral blood genomic DNA. Multiplex touch-down PCR with TRB-A/B primers amplified rearranged V-D-J TRB sequences. TCRdb independently ran MiXCR on the multiplex PCR reads; one entry per CDR3 protein. This table holds 7,000 to 8,500 distinct CDR3 sequences, approximately 49% found once. Material for sequencing was blood. These receptors came from a human donor with a solid tumor.

V gene TRBV20-1 combines with J gene TRBJ1-2; D unresolved. V gave up 2 bases and J gave up 10 bases, with 17 bases separating them. Germline values: CDR1 DFQATT, CDR2 SNEGSKA (reference sequence). This CDR3 is built from 13 residues. The CDR3 nucleotides are TGCAGTGCTAGACCACCGACGGACGCTTTCTACACCTTC. Protein product: CSARPPTDAFYTF.

The chain carries TRBV20-1 and TRBJ2-7, with 11 bases matching TRBD2. The CDR3 covers 13 residues. V gave up 6 bases and J gave up 7 bases; unmatched junction bases: 8. Germline-derived CDR1 and CDR2 are DFQATT and SNEGSKA (reference sequence). CDR3 bases: TGCAGTGCAAAACCGGGACTAGCGGTAGAGCAGTACTTC. Protein: CSAKPGLAVEQYF.

The V call is TRBV5-5, the J call TRBJ1-3, with D uncertain. V dropped 0 bases and J dropped 2 bases, with 9 bases sitting between them. The CDR3 spans 15 residues. In germline, CDR1 is SGHKS, CDR2 YYEKEE (reference sequence). Here the CDR3 DNA reads TGTGCCAGCAGCTTGGCACCGGGGACTGGAAACACCATATATTTT. Amino acids: CASSLAPGTGNTIYF.

This clonotype was picked up a small number of times. As DNA, the CDR3 is TGCAGCGCCTCGGGGACGGATAACACAGATACGCAGTATTTT. Translating it yields CSASGTDNTDTQYF. V gene TRBV29-1 combines with J gene TRBJ2-3; D may match TRBD1 or TRBD2 (5 bases each). V lost 7 bases and J 2 bases, leaving 16 bases between the germline ends. CDR1 and CDR2 (germline): SQVTM, ANQGSEA. The CDR3 loop spans 14 amino acids.

This clonotype was detected only once. The chain is built from TRBV4-3 and TRBJ1-3; D gene unclear. The CDR3 runs 16 residues. Trimming left V 0 bases short and J 4 bases short, with 13 bases between. Germline V gives CDR1 LGHNA, CDR2 YSLEER. The CDR3 is CASSQDAGPTGNTIYF. In DNA form, the CDR3 reads TGCGCCAGCAGCCAAGACGCCGGCCCCACGGGAAACACCATATATTTT.

V usage is TRBV15 and J usage is TRBJ2-7, with D hard to call. The CDR3 spans 12 residues. V was pared by 1 base and J by 3 bases, with 4 bases between. The germline CDR1 and CDR2 sequences are LNHNV and YYDKDF (reference sequence). In DNA, the CDR3 is TGTGCCACCAGCAGAGGACACTACGAGCAGTACTTC. Its translation is CATSRGHYEQYF.

The gene calls are TRBV18 and TRBJ2-7, with 8 bases aligning to TRBD1. Germline values: CDR1 KGHSH, CDR2 LQKENI. The trim removed 1 base at V and 2 bases at J, leaving 1 base unmatched. The CDR3 extends over 14 amino acids. The chain's CDR3 is CASSPRQGTYEQYF. CDR3 bases: TGTGCCAGCTCACCACGACAGGGGACCTACGAGCAGTACTTC.

The CDR3 coding sequence is TGTGCCATCAGTGAGTCGGAACCCTCTGAAGCTTTCTTT. It specifies CAISESEPSEAFF. The gene calls are TRBV10-3 and TRBJ1-1; no definite D call. V was shortened by 0 bases and J by 6 bases, with 8 bases between the two germline ends. CDR1 ENHRY and CDR2 SYGVKD come from the germline V gene. This CDR3 is 13 amino acids long.

In regard to this clonotype: One end of the junction varies from germline; a read error may be responsible. This sequence joins TRBV10-3 and TRBJ2-7, with 7 positions matching TRBD1. Per the germline V gene, CDR1 is ENHRY and CDR2 is SYGVKD. This CDR3 spans 13 amino acids. CDR3 amino acids: CAISDTGDYEQYF. The CDR3 nucleotides are TGTGCTATCAGTGACACAGGGGACTACGAGCAGTACTTC.

This clonotype was counted a few times. This chain links TRBV20-1 with TRBJ2-7; the D gene is possibly TRBD1 (5 bases). The germline gives CDR1 DFQATT, CDR2 SNEGSKA (reference sequence). Trimming pared 1 base from V and 2 bases from J, leaving 9 bases between. The CDR3 covers 13 residues. Here the CDR3 DNA reads TGCAGTGCTAGAGTTGACAGCCCCTACGAGCAGTACTTC. Its translation is CSARVDSPYEQYF.

The rearrangement uses TRBV6-2 or TRBV6-3 and TRBJ1-5, with TRBD1 matching over 7 bases. The V gene end was trimmed by 5 bases and the J gene end by 6 bases; junction bases not matched to a gene: 19. CDR1 is MNHEY, CDR2 SVGEGT, per germline. The CDR3 length is 18 residues. Here the CDR3 reads CASSPQQGRLQLSQPQHF. The CDR3 DNA reads as TGTGCCAGCAGTCCTCAACAGGGGCGGTTGCAGTTATCTCAGCCCCAGCATTTT.

The rearrangement links TRBV29-1 to TRBJ1-5; 10 bases line up with TRBD1. Losses at the gene ends were 6 bases for V and 5 bases for J; bases not matched to a gene: 4. Germline V gene data show CDR1 as SQVTM and CDR2 as ANQGSEA. This CDR3 is built from 13 residues. CDR3 amino acids: CSVGQGEDQPQHF. The CDR3 DNA follows: TGCAGCGTCGGACAGGGGGAGGATCAGCCCCAGCATTTT.

Regarding this clonotype: At one of its ends the junction is not consistent with the germline gene, which may arise from a read error. The genes are TRBV10-2 and TRBJ2-7; 7 positions agree with TRBD2. The germline V gene has CDR1 WSHSY and CDR2 SAAADI. The CDR3 is 12 amino acids. The CDR3 DNA follows: TGCGACAGCACCAGGGAGGGATACGAGCAGTACTTC. Translation gives CDSTREGYEQYF.

The chain carries TRBV5-5 and TRBJ1-5; the match to TRBD1 covers 8 bases. V trimming: 0 bases; J trimming: 10 bases; junction bases outside the gene matches: 3. Germline V gene sequence: CDR1 SGHKS, CDR2 YYEKEE (reference sequence). The CDR3 spans 13 residues. In nucleotides, the CDR3 is TGTGCCAGCAGCTTGGAAGGACAGGGACCCCAGCATTTT. Translation: CASSLEGQGPQHF.

This chain connects TRBV4-3 to TRBJ2-7, with 7 bases matching TRBD1. Germline V lookup: CDR1 LGHNA, CDR2 YSLEER. The CDR3 sequence is 13 residues long. V lost 0 bases to trimming and J lost 7 bases; unmatched junction nucleotides: 3. CDR3 sequence: CASSQETGYEQYF. CDR3 sequence (DNA): TGCGCCAGCAGCCAAGAGACAGGGTATGAGCAGTACTTC.

This clonotype was seen more than once but under ten times. V and J are TRBV6-2 or TRBV6-3 and TRBJ1-2, with TRBD1 matching over 8 bases. CDR3 length: 16 residues. With 6 bases clipped from V and 1 base from J, the junction kept 10 bases outside the gene matches. The germline CDR1 and CDR2 sequences are MNHEY and SVGEGT. The CDR3 sequence: CASRSPTGDLNYGYTF. As DNA, the CDR3 is TGTGCCAGCAGGTCTCCGACAGGGGACCTTAACTATGGCTACACCTTC.

V and J are TRBV28 and TRBJ2-7, with D possibly being TRBD1 (6 bases). The V end lost 5 bases, the J end lost 0 bases, and 11 bases lay between the germline ends. The CDR3 runs 14 residues. In germline, CDR1 is MDHEN, CDR2 SYDVKM. The CDR3: CASSDTGSSYEQYF. The CDR3 nucleotides read TGTGCCAGCAGTGACACAGGGTCCTCCTACGAGCAGTACTTC. Looking up the rest from reference TRBV28 and TRBJ2-7 gives the full variable domain: DVKVTQSSRYLVKRTGEKVFLECVQDMDHENMFWYRQDPGLGLRLIYFSYDVKMKEKGDIPEGYSVSREKKERFSLILESASTNQTSMYLCASSDTGSSYEQYFGPGTRLTVT.

The chain employs TRBV24-1 and TRBJ1-5, with no clear D. Germline assignment: CDR1 KGHDR and CDR2 SFDVKD. The ends were cut back, 9 bases at V and 5 bases at J, with 10 bases in the middle. The CDR3 spans 12 residues. CDR3 sequence reads: CATDTADQPQHF. CDR3 nucleotide sequence: TGTGCCACCGACACAGCCGATCAGCCCCAGCATTTT.

J is TRBJ2-7 and V is TRBV27; the D is unclear. The V and J ends lost 5 bases and 5 bases respectively, with 10 bases between them. CDR1 and CDR2 from the germline V gene are MNHEY and SMNVEV (reference sequence). CDR3 length: 12 residues. In nucleotides, the CDR3 is TGTGCCAGCAGTCGGGCCGGAGACGAGCAGTACTTC. Protein product: CASSRAGDEQYF.

The chain is built from TRBV7-9 and TRBJ1-2; possibly TRBD1 for D (5 bases). V gave up 5 bases and J gave up 2 bases, with 15 bases separating them. The CDR3 is made up of 15 amino acids. Germline V lookup: CDR1 SEHNR, CDR2 FQNEAQ (reference sequence). The CDR3 nucleotides read TGTGCCAGCAGCCCCGAGAGGGGCGCGAACTATGGCTACACCTTC. Translation: CASSPERGANYGYTF.

In its sample, this clonotype was seen a few times. The chain recombines TRBV7-9 with TRBJ1-1; no clear D gene. Germline V gene lookup returns CDR1 SEHNR and CDR2 FQNEAQ (reference sequence). The V gene lost 2 bases and the J gene lost 6 bases, with 10 bases spanning the gap. The CDR3 is 13 amino acids. The CDR3 bases are TGTGCCAGCAGCTTAACGGCATCGGCTGAAGCTTTCTTT. Protein product: CASSLTASAEAFF. The full variable domain, its missing parts supplied by reference TRBV7-9 and TRBJ1-1, is DTGVSQNPRHKITKRGQNVTFRCDPISEHNRLYWYRQTLGQGPEFLTYFQNEAQLEKSRLLSDRFSAERPKGSFSTLEIQRTEQGDSAMYLCASSLTASAEAFFGQGTRLTVV.

The chain recombines TRBV7-8 with TRBJ1-1, with D possibly TRBD1 on 5 matching bases. There are 15 residues in the CDR3. Trimming stripped 0 bases from V and 5 bases from J, with 13 bases between. Per the germline V gene, CDR1 is SGHVS and CDR2 is FQNEAQ. CDR3 region: CASSLAPGLGTEAFF. The DNA for the CDR3 is TGTGCCAGCAGCTTAGCTCCGGGGCTGGGGACTGAAGCTTTCTTT.

The CDR3 sequence is CSARSDSSYEQYF. The CDR3 bases are TGCAGTGCTAGGTCGGACAGCTCCTACGAGCAGTACTTC. V is TRBV20-1 and J is TRBJ2-7, with D perhaps TRBD1 (6 bases). Germline-derived CDR1 and CDR2 are DFQATT and SNEGSKA (reference sequence). Trimming removed 3 bases from V and 0 bases from J, with 9 bases in between. The length of the CDR3 is 13 residues.

This clonotype showed up just a few times. The junction departs from germline at one end; a sequencing error may be responsible. The chain recombines TRBV10-3 with TRBJ1-6, with a possible D match to TRBD1 (5 bases). CDR3 size: 15 residues. Germline V gene lookup returns CDR1 ENHRY and CDR2 SYGVKD. The CDR3 is CASSYSRGTESPLHF. The CDR3 DNA is TGTGCCAGCAGTTACTCGAGAGGGACGGAATCACCCCTCCACTTT.

In this sample, this clonotype turned up a few times. This chain connects TRBV19 to TRBJ1-1; the D is unclear. CDR1 and CDR2 from the germline V gene are LNHDA and SQIVND (reference sequence). Trimming cost V 7 bases and J 1 base, with 7 bases left between them. The length of the CDR3 is 12 residues. The CDR3 reads CASTLENTEAFF. The CDR3 DNA is TGTGCCAGTACCCTTGAGAACACTGAAGCTTTCTTT. Using reference TRBV19 and TRBJ1-1 for the parts outside the CDR3, the full variable domain is DGGITQSPKYLFRKEGQNVTLSCEQNLNHDAMYWYRQDPGQGLRLIYYSQIVNDFQKGDIAEGYSVSREKKESFPLTVTSAQKNPTAFYLCASTLENTEAFFGQGTRLTVV.

This clonotype has more than one count but fewer than ten. The CDR3 here is CASRTYAYSPLHF. CDR3 bases: TGTGCCAGCAGGACGTACGCATATTCACCCCTCCACTTT. J is TRBJ1-6 and V is TRBV5-6; D unresolved. The CDR3 has 13 amino acids. Germline CDR1 and CDR2: SGHDT and YYEEEE. V lost 5 bases and J 8 bases, leaving 11 bases between the germline ends.

The V call is TRBV19, the J call TRBJ1-1, with D perhaps TRBD1 (6 bases). CDR3 length equals 14 residues. CDR1 is LNHDA, CDR2 SQIVND, per germline (reference sequence). Between the trimmed V and J ends, which lost 7 bases and 3 bases, there was a span of 15 bases. The CDR3 loop reads CASTPTGRYTEAFF. The DNA for the CDR3 is TGTGCCAGTACCCCGACAGGCCGGTACACTGAAGCTTTCTTT. Supplemented by reference TRBV19 and TRBJ1-1, the full variable domain reads DGGITQSPKYLFRKEGQNVTLSCEQNLNHDAMYWYRQDPGQGLRLIYYSQIVNDFQKGDIAEGYSVSREKKESFPLTVTSAQKNPTAFYLCASTPTGRYTEAFFGQGTRLTVV.

This sequence joins TRBV6-1 and TRBJ1-5; D might be TRBD1 (5 bases). This CDR3 is 15 amino acids long. V was cut by 5 bases and J by 5 bases, with 16 bases left in between. CDR1 and CDR2 from the germline V gene are MNHNS and SASEGT. The CDR3 here is CASSPVDSGDQPQHF. The CDR3 nucleotides are TGTGCCAGCAGTCCCGTCGACAGTGGCGATCAGCCCCAGCATTTT.

This sequence joins TRBV7-3 and TRBJ2-5, with D perhaps matching TRBD2 (7 bases). Germline lookup yields CDR1 SGHTA and CDR2 FQGTGA. Between the trimmed V and J ends, which lost 5 bases and 5 bases, there was a span of 18 bases. The CDR3 spans 15 residues. As DNA, the CDR3 is TGTGCCAGCAGCCTGGGGGCGGGAGATGGCGAGACCCAGTACTTC. This codes for CASSLGAGDGETQYF.

This chain links TRBV27 with TRBJ2-3; D perhaps matches TRBD2 (6 bases). CDR3 length equals 15 residues. V lost 4 bases and J lost 5, with 16 bases in between. Germline loops: CDR1 MNHEY, CDR2 SMNVEV (reference sequence). DNA for the CDR3: TGTGCCAGCAGTTCCTCAACTGGGGGAGGAGATACGCAGTATTTT. This translates into CASSSSTGGGDTQYF.

This clonotype was detected a few times. V gene TRBV7-2 combines with J gene TRBJ2-1, with D possibly being TRBD2 (6 bases). V was cut by 5 bases and J by 12 bases, with 14 bases left in between. The CDR3 consists of 12 residues. Germline V CDR1 and CDR2: SGHTA, FQGNSA. CDR3 bases: TGTGCCAGCAGCCCAGGACTACCCAGGCAGTTCTTC. Translated: CASSPGLPRQFF.

The chain recombines TRBV5-6 with TRBJ1-4; no definite D call. This CDR3 contains 16 residues. Trimming removed 3 bases at V and 3 bases at J, with 15 bases between. In germline, CDR1 is SGHDT, CDR2 YYEEEE. The CDR3 loop reads CASSSPTDGANEKLFF. As DNA, the CDR3 is TGTGCCAGCAGCTCCCCGACGGACGGCGCTAATGAAAAACTGTTTTTT.